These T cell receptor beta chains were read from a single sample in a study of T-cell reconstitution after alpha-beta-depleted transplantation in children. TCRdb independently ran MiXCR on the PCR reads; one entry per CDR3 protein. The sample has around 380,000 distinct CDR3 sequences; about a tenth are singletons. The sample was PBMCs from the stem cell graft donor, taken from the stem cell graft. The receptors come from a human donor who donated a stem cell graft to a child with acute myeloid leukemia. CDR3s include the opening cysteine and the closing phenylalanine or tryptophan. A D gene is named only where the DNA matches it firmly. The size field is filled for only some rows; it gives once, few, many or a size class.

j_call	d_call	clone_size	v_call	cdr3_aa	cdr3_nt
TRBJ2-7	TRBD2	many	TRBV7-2	CASSFSGTPYEQYF	TGTGCCAGCAGCTTTAGCGGGACCCCCTACGAGCAGTACTTC
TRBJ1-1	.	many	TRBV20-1	CSASAFPERVDTEAFF	TGCAGTGCTAGCGCGTTCCCCGAGCGGGTGGACACTGAAGCTTTCTTT
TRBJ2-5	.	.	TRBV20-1	CSASEDPETRYF	TGCAGTGCTAGCGAGGACCCAGAGACCCGGTACTTC
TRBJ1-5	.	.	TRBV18	CASSPQNSNQPQHF	TGTGCCAGCTCACCTCAGAATAGCAATCAGCCCCAGCATTTT
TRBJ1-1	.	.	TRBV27	CASSATHFTGNTEAFF	TGTGCCAGCAGTGCCACTCACTTTACGGGGAACACTGAAGCTTTCTTT
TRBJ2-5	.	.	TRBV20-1	CSASSAGRGETQYF	TGCAGTGCTAGTTCCGCGGGAAGGGGGGAGACCCAGTACTTC
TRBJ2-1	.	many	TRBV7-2	CASSSRTGNNEQFF	TGTGCCAGCAGCTCAAGGACTGGAAACAATGAGCAGTTCTTC
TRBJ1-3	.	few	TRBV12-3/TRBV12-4	CASSATRSSGNTIYF	TGTGCCAGCAGTGCGACCCGGTCCTCTGGAAACACCATATATTTT
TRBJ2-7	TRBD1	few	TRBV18	CASSRDRGIEQYF	TGTGCCAGCTCACGCGACAGGGGGATCGAGCAGTACTTC
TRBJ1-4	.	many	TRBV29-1	CSVDTLFF	TGCAGCGTTGATACACTGTTTTTT
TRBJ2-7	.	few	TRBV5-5	CASSPSGTPLFEQYF	TGTGCCAGCAGCCCCTCGGGGACCCCACTCTTCGAGCAGTACTTC
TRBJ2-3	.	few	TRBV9	CASSVGDPRTDTQYF	TGTGCCAGCAGCGTAGGGGACCCCCGCACAGATACGCAGTATTTT
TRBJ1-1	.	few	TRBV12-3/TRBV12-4	CASRRRERGGGPEAFF	TGTGCCAGCAGGAGGAGGGAGAGGGGCGGAGGGCCTGAAGCTTTCTTT
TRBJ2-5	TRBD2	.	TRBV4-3	CASSQEGGVGETQYF	TGCGCCAGCAGCCAAGAGGGGGGGGTTGGTGAGACCCAGTACTTC
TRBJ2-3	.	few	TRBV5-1	CASSPLRRADTQYF	TGCGCCAGCAGCCCACTACGCAGGGCAGATACGCAGTATTTT
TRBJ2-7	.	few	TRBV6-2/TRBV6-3	CASSWDQSGNYEQYF	TGTGCCAGCAGCTGGGACCAGTCGGGAAACTACGAGCAGTACTTC
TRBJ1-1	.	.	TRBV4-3	CASSQDFGGGGEAFF	TGCGCCAGCAGCCAAGACTTCGGGGGAGGGGGTGAAGCTTTCTTT
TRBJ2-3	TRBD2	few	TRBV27	CASSLEWRGYTDTQYF	TGTGCCAGCAGTTTAGAGTGGCGGGGGTACACAGATACGCAGTATTTT
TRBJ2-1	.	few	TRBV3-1	CASSRAGENEQFF	TGTGCCAGCAGCCGAGCTGGGGAGAATGAGCAGTTCTTC
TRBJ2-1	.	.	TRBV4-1	CASSQEPSWGDEQFF	TGCGCCAGCAGCCAAGAGCCTAGTTGGGGGGATGAGCAGTTCTTC
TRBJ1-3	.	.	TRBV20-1	CSARQSGNTIYF	TGCAGTGCTAGACAATCTGGAAACACCATATATTTT
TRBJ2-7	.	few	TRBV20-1	CSARVPRGGVVEQYF	TGCAGTGCTAGAGTTCCTAGGGGGGGTGTGGTCGAGCAGTACTTC
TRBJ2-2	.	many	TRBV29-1	CSVDIGNTGELFF	TGCAGCGTTGATATAGGCAACACCGGGGAGCTGTTTTTT
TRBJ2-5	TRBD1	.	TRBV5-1	CASSSNDRGETQYF	TGCGCCAGCAGCTCAAACGACAGGGGGGAGACCCAGTACTTC
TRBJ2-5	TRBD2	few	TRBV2	CASRTIAGGETQYF	TGTGCCAGCAGGACGATAGCGGGAGGAGAGACCCAGTACTTC
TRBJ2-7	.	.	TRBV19	CASSISTDSYEQYF	TGTGCCAGTAGTATATCAACGGACAGTTACGAGCAGTACTTC
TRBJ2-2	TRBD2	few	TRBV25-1	CASSEFEAGGDNANTGELFF	TGTGCCAGCAGTGAATTCGAAGCGGGGGGGGACAACGCGAACACCGGGGAGCTGTTTTTT
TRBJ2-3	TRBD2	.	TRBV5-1	CASSPGTSGGDGTQYF	TGCGCCAGCAGCCCGGGGACTAGCGGGGGAGATGGTACGCAGTATTTT
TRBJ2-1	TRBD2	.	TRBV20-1	CSARDPQAGGRNEQFF	TGCAGTGCTAGAGATCCCCAAGCGGGAGGTCGAAATGAGCAGTTCTTC
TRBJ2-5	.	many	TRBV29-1	CSVRRGPQETQYF	TGCAGCGTGAGGAGGGGCCCCCAAGAGACCCAGTACTTC
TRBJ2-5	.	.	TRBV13	CASSSPGTTQETQYF	TGTGCCAGCAGCTCACCCGGGACAACCCAAGAGACCCAGTACTTC
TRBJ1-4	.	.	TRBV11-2	CASSRQYGRLEKLFF	TGTGCCAGCAGTCGACAGTACGGTCGGCTCGAAAAACTGTTTTTT
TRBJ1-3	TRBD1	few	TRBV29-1	CSVLGQIGNTIYF	TGCAGCGTCTTGGGACAGATAGGAAACACCATATATTTT
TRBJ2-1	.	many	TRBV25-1	CASSVTSRLAYNEQFF	TGTGCCAGCAGCGTAACATCGCGGCTAGCCTACAATGAGCAGTTCTTC
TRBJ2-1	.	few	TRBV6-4	CASSDVISGSSSYNEQFF	TGTGCCAGCAGTGACGTCATTAGCGGATCTAGCTCCTACAATGAGCAGTTCTTC
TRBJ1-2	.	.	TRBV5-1	CASSLDLRDDGYTF	TGCGCCAGCAGCTTGGATCTCCGGGACGATGGCTACACCTTC
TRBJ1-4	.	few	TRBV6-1	CASSGSGATNEKLFF	TGTGCCAGCAGTGGGTCGGGGGCAACTAATGAAAAACTGTTTTTT
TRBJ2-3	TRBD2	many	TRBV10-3	CAISPRLAGDTDTQYF	TGTGCCATCAGCCCCAGACTAGCGGGGGACACAGATACGCAGTATTTT
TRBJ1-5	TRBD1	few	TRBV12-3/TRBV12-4	CASSLETGGGSNQPQHF	TGTGCCAGCAGTTTAGAAACAGGGGGGGGAAGCAATCAGCCCCAGCATTTT
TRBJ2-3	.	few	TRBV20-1	CSARGHPSTDTQYF	TGCAGTGCTAGAGGGCATCCTAGCACAGATACGCAGTATTTT
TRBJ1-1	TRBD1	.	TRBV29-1	CSVGTGRGTEAFF	TGCAGCGTCGGGACAGGGAGGGGTACTGAAGCTTTCTTT
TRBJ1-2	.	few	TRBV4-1	CASSQQGSYGYTF	TGCGCCAGCAGCCAACAGGGGTCCTATGGCTACACCTTC
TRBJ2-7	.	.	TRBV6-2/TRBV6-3	CASNQPGTSSYEQYF	TGTGCCAGCAACCAACCGGGGACATCATCCTACGAGCAGTACTTC
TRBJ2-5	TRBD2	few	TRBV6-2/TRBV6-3	CASRGSGMQETQYF	TGTGCCAGCCGTGGTAGCGGGATGCAAGAGACCCAGTACTTC
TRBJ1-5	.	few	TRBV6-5	CASSPLGNTQPQHF	TGTGCCAGCAGTCCCCTGGGGAACACGCAGCCCCAGCATTTT
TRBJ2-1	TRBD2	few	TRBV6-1	CAGRGDYNEQFF	TGTGCCGGGCGGGGGGACTACAATGAGCAGTTCTTC
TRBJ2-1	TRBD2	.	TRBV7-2	CASSSTSGRAIYEQFF	TGTGCCAGCAGCTCGACTAGCGGGAGAGCTATTTATGAGCAGTTCTTC
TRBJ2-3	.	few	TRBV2	CASSGRDRTTQYF	TGTGCCAGCAGTGGGAGGGACAGAACGACGCAGTATTTT
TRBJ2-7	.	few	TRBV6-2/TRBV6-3	CASRDVHEQYF	TGTGCCAGCAGGGACGTCCACGAGCAGTACTTC